This T cell receptor beta chain was found in a study of blood T cell repertoires in COVID-19 (TCRdb year 2020). A note on the overall study: Samples covering the acute and convalescent phases of COVID-19 were provided by collaborators in the United States, Italy and Spain. Deeply sampled blood TCRbeta repertoires from subjects exposed to, actively infected with, or recovered from COVID-19 were included in the dataset. The repertoires were made available in a free public database intended to serve as a resource for research on the immune response to SARS-CoV-2. Nearly every sample came with metadata listing a de-identified subject ID, COVID-19 status, age in years and sex. The samples were drawn from two sources: the first 160 participants of the ongoing ImmuneRACE study, and some 1,300 subjects contributed by 6 global collaborators. Where available, HLA class I and class II types were taken from metadata supplied by the sample provider and were not determined by assay-based typing. The prospective study material was composed of cDNA or gDNA derived from T cells, B-cell-depleted T cells, or PBMCs. Here is what the overall study found, with its caveats: How much clinical and demographic metadata was included differed by source and by participant, and the metadata was provided uncurated.

The germline V end is reduced by 6 bases and the J end by 5 bases; junction bases left unmatched: 8. The CDR3 sequence holds 15 residues, the cysteine and phenylalanine included. The entry retains the CDR3 DNA only, 45 bases that are in frame from base 1. Based on the germline V gene, the CDR1 and CDR2 sequences are SGDLS and YYNGEE. In the prospective study, participants were roughly 18 to 95 years old, resided in around 25 geographic areas of the United States, and were enrolled through a virtual design. Cohort assignment in the prospective study relied on participant-reported clinical history from a screening survey and a study questionnaire. Exposed participants were defined as having been in contact with someone with a PCR-confirmed or clinician-diagnosed COVID-19 case within 2 weeks of study entry. In the prospective study, whole blood, serum and a nasopharyngeal or oropharyngeal swab were collected from each participant by mobile phlebotomists. Additional blood draws and questionnaires over an approximately two-month period could optionally be provided by prospective study participants. Blood samples from the prospective study were shipped frozen or at room temperature prior to DNA extraction.

About this clone: Its antigen is unknown. No clone much larger than this one lies a single base away; base qualities are absent.

The immunoSEQ Assay, a bias-controlled multiplex PCR, was used to amplify TCRbeta CDR3 regions from genomic DNA. Under the source paper's analysis protocol: Within the assay, amplification of reference gene primers was used to estimate how many nucleated cells each sample contained. To quantify the absolute abundance of each unique TCRbeta CDR3 rearrangement, sequence reads were collapsed and filtered. For each sample, productive Simpson clonality was calculated as the square root of Simpson's diversity index across productive rearrangements. TCRdb mirrors the immuneACCESS table, restricted to in-frame sequences. Some clones are absent from its copies; in checked studies, under half trace to an unresolved V gene, and the reason for the others is unknown. That table supplies the V and J calls and clone size; D and trimming were determined from the DNA. Across this sample there are 350,000 to 500,000 clones, with 70% to 90% seen only once. Clones ranked in the top ten supply 1.4% of the sample.

Recombination connected TRBV9 to TRBJ2-1; 10 middle bases align to TRBD2. The origin of this receptor is a woman between 18 and 30 years old who had been exposed to COVID-19. Specimen: PBMCs or T cells enriched from blood (not recorded which). The CDR3 region has the sequence CASTRSGGSHNEQFF. The nucleotides are TGTGCCAGCACCCGTAGCGGGGGGAGCCACAATGAGCAGTTCTTC.